This T cell receptor (beta chain) originates from a study of technical replicates of blood from four donors. This CDR3 contains 15 residues. The V segment lost 8 bases and the J segment 2 bases; nucleotides outside the gene matches: 5. Germline V lookup: CDR1 LNHDA, CDR2 SQIVND (reference sequence). Repertoires were generated with immunoSEQ multiplex PCR, while TCRdb's copy carries only in-frame clones and drops some. This sample has some 90,000 clones; 85% to 95% occur once, and the top ten carry approximately 0.36%. The V call is TRBV19, the J call TRBJ2-3; TRBD2 aligns across 12 bases. The sequence came from a human donor in good health. The sample comprised T cells isolated from PBMCs. For the CDR3, the DNA is TGTGCCAGTCGTCGACTAGCGGGAGACACAGATACGCAGTATTTT. Translating it yields CASRRLAGDTDTQYF.